This T cell receptor (beta chain) was identified during a study of beta chain features in type 1 diabetes. cDNA synthesis used the whole RNA isolate, giving expressed TCRB sequences. Libraries were prepared by immunoSEQ multiplex PCR; TCRdb keeps only in-frame clonotypes and omits some of them. This table has 450,000 or so clones, roughly 10% appearing once. Sorted populations were all over 95% pure. Study conclusions and caveats: Using cDNA template may skew counts toward highly expressing activated cells.

To note about this clone: The antigen is undetermined. Other DNA sequences in the sample encode the same CDR3.

Sequencing input: naive CD4+ T cells from blood. This sequence was found in a woman younger than 30 in good health.

The CDR3 is CASSVRGDTDTQYF. CDR3 coding DNA: TGTGCCAGCAGCGTCCGAGGGGACACAGATACGCAGTATTTT. The J gene is TRBJ2-3, the V gene TRBV9; D may correspond to TRBD1 or TRBD2 (5 bases each). The CDR3 spans 14 residues. V was pared by 2 bases and J by 2 bases, with 9 bases between. Germline-derived CDR1 and CDR2 are SGDLS and YYNGEE.